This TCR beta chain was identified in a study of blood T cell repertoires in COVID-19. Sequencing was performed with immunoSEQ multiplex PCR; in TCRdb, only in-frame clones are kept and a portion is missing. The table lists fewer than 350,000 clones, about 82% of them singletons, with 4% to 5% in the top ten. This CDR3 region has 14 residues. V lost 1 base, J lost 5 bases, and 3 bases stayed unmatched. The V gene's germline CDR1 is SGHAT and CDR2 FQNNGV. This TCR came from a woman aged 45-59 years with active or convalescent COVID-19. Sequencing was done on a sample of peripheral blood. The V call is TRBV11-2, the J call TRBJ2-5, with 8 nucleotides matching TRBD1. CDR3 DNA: TGTGCCAGCAGCTTAGGGACAGGGCTGGAGACCCAGTACTTC. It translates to CASSLGTGLETQYF.